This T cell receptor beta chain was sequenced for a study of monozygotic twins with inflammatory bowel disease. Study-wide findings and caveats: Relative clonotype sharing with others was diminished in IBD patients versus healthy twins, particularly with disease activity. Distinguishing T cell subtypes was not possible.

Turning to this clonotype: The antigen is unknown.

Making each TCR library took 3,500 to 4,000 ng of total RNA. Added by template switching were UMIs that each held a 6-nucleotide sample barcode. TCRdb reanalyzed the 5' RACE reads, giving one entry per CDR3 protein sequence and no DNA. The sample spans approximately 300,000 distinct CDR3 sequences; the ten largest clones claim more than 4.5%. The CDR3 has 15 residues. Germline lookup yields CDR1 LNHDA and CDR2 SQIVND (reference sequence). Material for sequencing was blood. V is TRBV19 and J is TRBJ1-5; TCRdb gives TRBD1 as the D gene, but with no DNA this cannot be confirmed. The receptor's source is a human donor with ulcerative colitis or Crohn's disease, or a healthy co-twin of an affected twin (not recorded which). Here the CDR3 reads CASTPGQMFNQPQHF. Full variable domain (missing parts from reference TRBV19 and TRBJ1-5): DGGITQSPKYLFRKEGQNVTLSCEQNLNHDAMYWYRQDPGQGLRLIYYSQIVNDFQKGDIAEGYSVSREKKESFPLTVTSAQKNPTAFYLCASTPGQMFNQPQHFGDGTRLSIL.